These T cell receptor beta chains were read from a single sample in a study of identical twins' blood T cells. TCRdb re-called the 5' RACE reads with MiXCR, one entry per CDR3 protein. The table includes about 370,000 distinct CDR3 sequences, around 30% detected once. Sequencing was carried out using PBMCs. These receptors came from a woman aged 18-50 years in good health. CDR3s include the opening cysteine and the closing phenylalanine or tryptophan. D genes are given only for firm matches. Only part of the rows carry a size: once, few, many, or a class if the clone is expanded.

v_call	j_call	clone_size	d_call	cdr3_aa	cdr3_nt
TRBV5-1	TRBJ1-5	few	NA	CASSLEPGLQPQHF	TGCGCCAGCAGCTTGGAGCCAGGACTTCAGCCCCAGCATTTT
TRBV6-5	TRBJ2-2	many	NA	CASSYSVNTGELFF	TGTGCCAGCAGTTACTCCGTGAACACCGGGGAGCTGTTTTTT
TRBV6-5	TRBJ1-2	few	NA	CASSYSRRLLGYTF	TGTGCCAGCAGTTACTCGAGAAGACTGTTAGGCTACACCTTC
TRBV2	TRBJ1-2	few	NA	CASSEALVEFYGYTF	TGTGCCAGCAGTGAAGCACTGGTGGAGTTCTATGGCTACACCTTC
TRBV18	TRBJ1-1	many	NA	CASSPTRMNTEAFF	TGTGCCAGCTCACCAACCAGGATGAACACTGAAGCTTTCTTT
TRBV19	TRBJ2-7	NA	TRBD1	CASRTGGGYEQYF	TGTGCCAGTAGAACAGGGGGCGGCTACGAGCAGTACTTC
TRBV3-1	TRBJ2-2	few	NA	CASSQAWSTNTGELFF	TGTGCCAGCAGCCAAGCATGGTCCACGAACACCGGGGAGCTGTTTTTT
TRBV5-4	TRBJ2-5	NA	TRBD1	CASSETGAIETQYF	TGTGCCAGCAGCGAGACAGGGGCTATAGAGACCCAGTACTTC
TRBV19	TRBJ2-7	NA	NA	CASTPRTESYEQYF	TGTGCCAGTACTCCAAGGACGGAATCCTACGAGCAGTACTTC
TRBV12-3/TRBV12-4	TRBJ1-1	many	NA	CASSFMWDTEAFF	TGTGCCAGCAGTTTTATGTGGGACACTGAAGCTTTCTTT
TRBV7-8	TRBJ2-1	NA	TRBD2	CASSLVASGITYNEQFF	TGTGCCAGCAGCTTAGTCGCTAGCGGGATCACCTACAATGAGCAGTTCTTC
TRBV10-3	TRBJ1-1	NA	TRBD1	CASGTGEATEAFF	TGTGCCAGCGGGACAGGGGAGGCCACTGAAGCTTTCTTT
TRBV28	TRBJ2-1	NA	TRBD1	CASSFDRVKNNEQFF	TGTGCCAGCAGTTTTGACAGGGTGAAAAACAATGAGCAGTTCTTC
TRBV19	TRBJ1-2	few	NA	CASSIRDYGYTF	TGTGCCAGTAGTATTCGTGACTATGGCTACACCTTC
TRBV15	TRBJ2-4	NA	NA	CATSRDWPGNIQYF	TGTGCCACCAGCAGAGATTGGCCCGGAAACATTCAGTACTTC
TRBV7-9	TRBJ1-2	NA	TRBD1	CASSSRDRPYTF	TGTGCCAGCAGCAGCCGGGACAGACCGTACACCTTC
TRBV10-3	TRBJ1-2	NA	NA	CAISDFGQGYVGYTF	TGTGCCATCAGTGACTTTGGGCAGGGGTATGTTGGCTACACCTTC
TRBV7-2	TRBJ2-3	few	TRBD2	CASSLLAGGITDTQYF	TGTGCCAGCAGCTTATTAGCGGGAGGTATAACAGATACGCAGTATTTT
TRBV2	TRBJ2-1	few	TRBD2	CASSPKASGSYNEQFF	TGTGCCAGCAGTCCGAAGGCTAGCGGGAGTTACAATGAGCAGTTCTTC
TRBV7-9	TRBJ2-7	NA	NA	CASSLPGPNEQYF	TGTGCCAGCAGCTTACCGGGGCCGAACGAGCAGTACTTC
TRBV7-3	TRBJ2-2	NA	NA	CASRPVSGNTGELFF	TGTGCCAGCAGGCCGGTTAGCGGTAACACCGGGGAGCTGTTTTTT
TRBV19	TRBJ1-5	NA	NA	CAGSGRNSNQPQHF	TGTGCCGGTAGCGGACGGAATAGCAATCAGCCCCAGCATTTT
TRBV5-4	TRBJ1-6	NA	TRBD1	CATSYRGQSSPLHF	TGTGCCACTTCCTACAGGGGGCAAAGTTCACCCCTCCACTTT
TRBV3-1	TRBJ1-2	NA	NA	CASGHGSIYGYTF	TGTGCCAGCGGCCACGGGTCTATCTATGGCTACACCTTC
TRBV7-9	TRBJ2-4	NA	NA	CASSLDEDIQYF	TGTGCCAGCAGCTTAGACGAGGACATTCAGTACTTC
TRBV19	TRBJ2-2	NA	NA	CASSMRGRDTGELFF	TGTGCCAGTAGTATGAGAGGGCGGGACACCGGGGAGCTGTTTTTT
TRBV29-1	TRBJ2-5	NA	NA	CSVEKGGETQYF	TGCAGTGTTGAAAAGGGGGGAGAGACCCAGTACTTC
TRBV18	TRBJ1-1	NA	NA	CASSPSGRHYSEAFF	TGTGCCAGCTCACCCTCGGGACGGCACTATTCTGAAGCTTTCTTT
TRBV27	TRBJ2-1	few	NA	CASKALAGSYNEQFF	TGTGCCAGCAAGGCCCTAGCTGGCTCCTACAATGAGCAGTTCTTC
TRBV6-5	TRBJ1-2	few	NA	CASRGTSTNYGYTF	TGTGCCAGCAGGGGGACGAGTACTAACTATGGCTACACCTTC
TRBV20-1	TRBJ2-1	NA	NA	CSAIPRYNEQFF	TGCAGTGCTATTCCCAGGTACAATGAGCAGTTCTTC
TRBV14	TRBJ2-1	few	NA	CASSQGTAPPFF	TGTGCCAGCAGCCAAGGTACAGCTCCCCCTTTCTTC
TRBV11-2	TRBJ1-5	NA	NA	CASSPRPEREPQHF	TGTGCCAGCAGCCCGAGACCAGAACGTGAGCCCCAGCATTTT
TRBV7-6	TRBJ2-3	few	NA	CASSLGNQADTQYF	TGTGCCAGCAGCTTAGGCAACCAGGCAGATACGCAGTATTTT
TRBV6-2/TRBV6-3	TRBJ2-7	few	NA	CASSYRVTDSYEQYF	TGTGCCAGCAGTTACCGGGTGACTGACAGCTACGAGCAGTACTTC
TRBV19	TRBJ1-4	few	TRBD1	CASSSRARQGNEKLFF	TGTGCCAGTAGTTCGAGGGCTCGACAGGGGAACGAAAAACTGTTTTTT
TRBV12-3/TRBV12-4	TRBJ2-3	few	NA	CASSPGPGGTQYF	TGTGCCAGCAGTCCCGGGCCTGGTGGGACGCAGTATTTT
TRBV5-1	TRBJ2-1	NA	TRBD1	CASSLVGYRGYYNEQFF	TGCGCCAGCAGCTTGGTAGGGTACAGGGGATACTACAATGAGCAGTTCTTC
TRBV7-2	TRBJ2-2	few	NA	CASSLTSMNTGELFF	TGTGCCAGCAGCTTAACATCTATGAACACCGGGGAGCTGTTTTTT
TRBV12-3/TRBV12-4	TRBJ2-1	NA	NA	CASSRAWDTEGEQFF	TGTGCCAGCAGCCGAGCCTGGGACACGGAAGGGGAGCAGTTCTTC
TRBV19	TRBJ2-1	NA	TRBD1	CASRRGDRGLNEQFF	TGTGCCAGTAGACGGGGAGACAGGGGGCTCAATGAGCAGTTCTTC
TRBV11-2	TRBJ2-2	few	NA	CASSLSSGELFF	TGTGCCAGCAGCTTAAGTTCCGGGGAGCTGTTTTTT
TRBV27	TRBJ2-1	NA	NA	CSSSSYVSSYNEQFF	TGTTCCAGCAGTTCGTACGTGAGCTCCTACAATGAGCAGTTCTTC
TRBV20-1	TRBJ2-3	NA	NA	CSKRRMITDTQYF	TGCAGCAAAAGACGAATGATCACAGATACGCAGTATTTT
TRBV20-1	TRBJ1-2	NA	TRBD1	CSALRGPVYGYTF	TGCAGTGCTCTCAGGGGGCCCGTCTATGGCTACACCTTC
TRBV2	TRBJ2-3	few	TRBD2	CASSPTSGGRLTDTQYF	TGTGCCAGCAGCCCTACTAGCGGGGGGCGCCTCACAGATACGCAGTATTTT
TRBV7-8	TRBJ2-3	few	TRBD1	CASSAGTGEADTQYF	TGTGCCAGCAGCGCTGGGACAGGCGAAGCAGATACGCAGTATTTT
TRBV6-2/TRBV6-3	TRBJ1-6	NA	NA	CASSNGVTAYSPLHF	TGTGCCAGCAGCAACGGGGTGACGGCCTATTCACCCCTCCACTTT
TRBV6-6	TRBJ2-1	few	TRBD2	CASTPGLAAINEQFF	TGTGCCAGCACCCCTGGACTAGCGGCCATAAATGAGCAGTTCTTC
TRBV6-2/TRBV6-3	TRBJ2-4	NA	TRBD1	CASSAGQGNIQYF	TGTGCCAGCAGTGCAGGACAGGGGAACATTCAGTACTTC
TRBV5-5	TRBJ1-5	few	NA	CASSLRHGNQPQHF	TGTGCCAGCAGCTTGCGGCACGGCAATCAGCCCCAGCATTTT
TRBV11-2	TRBJ1-2	NA	NA	CASTQFHGSYGYTF	TGTGCCAGCACCCAATTCCATGGGAGCTATGGCTACACCTTC
TRBV19	TRBJ1-1	many	TRBD1	CASIGTGAGTEAFF	TGTGCCAGTATCGGGACAGGGGCGGGGACTGAAGCTTTCTTT
TRBV7-9	TRBJ2-3	few	NA	CASSPTGADTQYF	TGTGCCAGCAGCCCTACAGGAGCAGATACGCAGTATTTT
TRBV29-1	TRBJ2-7	NA	NA	CSVGQDSYEQYF	TGCAGCGTTGGCCAGGACAGCTACGAGCAGTACTTC
TRBV28	TRBJ1-5	NA	NA	CASSLFTNQPQHF	TGTGCCAGCAGTTTATTCACCAATCAGCCCCAGCATTTT
TRBV4-1	TRBJ2-1	many	NA	CASSESPLGEQFF	TGCGCCAGCAGCGAATCCCCCCTAGGTGAGCAGTTCTTC
TRBV12-3/TRBV12-4	TRBJ1-5	NA	TRBD1	CASSLGQGANEPQHF	TGTGCCAGCAGCCTCGGACAGGGGGCGAATGAGCCCCAGCATTTT
TRBV10-3	TRBJ2-1	few	TRBD2	CASTGTSGGSSYNEQFF	TGTGCCTCGACCGGGACTAGCGGGGGGAGCTCCTACAATGAGCAGTTCTTC